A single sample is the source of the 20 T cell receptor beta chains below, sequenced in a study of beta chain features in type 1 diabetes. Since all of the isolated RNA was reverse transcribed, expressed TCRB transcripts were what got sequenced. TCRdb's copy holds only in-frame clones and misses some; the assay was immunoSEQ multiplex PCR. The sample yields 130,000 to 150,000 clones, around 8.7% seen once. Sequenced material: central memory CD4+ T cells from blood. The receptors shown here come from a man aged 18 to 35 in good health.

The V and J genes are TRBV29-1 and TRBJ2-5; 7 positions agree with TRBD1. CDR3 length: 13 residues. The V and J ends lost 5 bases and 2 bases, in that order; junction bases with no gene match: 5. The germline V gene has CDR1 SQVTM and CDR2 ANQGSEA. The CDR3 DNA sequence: TGCAGCGTTCCCCTGGGACAGCAAGAGACCCAGTACTTC. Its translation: CSVPLGQQETQYF.

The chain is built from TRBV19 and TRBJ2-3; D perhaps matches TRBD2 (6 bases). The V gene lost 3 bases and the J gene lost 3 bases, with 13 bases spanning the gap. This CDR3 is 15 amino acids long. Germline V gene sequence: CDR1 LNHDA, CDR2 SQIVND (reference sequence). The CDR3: CASSIAGPRTDTQYF. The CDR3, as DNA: TGTGCCAGTAGTATCGCGGGGCCGAGGACAGATACGCAGTATTTT.

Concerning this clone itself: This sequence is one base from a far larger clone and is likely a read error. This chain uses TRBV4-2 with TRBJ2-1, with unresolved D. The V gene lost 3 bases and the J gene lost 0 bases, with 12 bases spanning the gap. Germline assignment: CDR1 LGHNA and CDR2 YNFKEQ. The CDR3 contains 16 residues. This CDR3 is CASSQEQMGSYNEQFF. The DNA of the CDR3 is TGTGCCAGCAGCCAGGAACAGATGGGCTCCTACAATGAGCAGTTCTTC.

The CDR3 bases are TGCGCCAGCAGCGCCGGACAGGTTGATGGCTACACCTTC. It encodes CASSAGQVDGYTF. The chain joins TRBV5-1 to TRBJ1-2; 7 bases map to TRBD1. The CDR3 spans 13 residues. CDR1 SGHRS and CDR2 YFSETQ come from the germline V gene. Unmatched junction bases numbered 6, after V lost 4 bases and J lost 6 bases.

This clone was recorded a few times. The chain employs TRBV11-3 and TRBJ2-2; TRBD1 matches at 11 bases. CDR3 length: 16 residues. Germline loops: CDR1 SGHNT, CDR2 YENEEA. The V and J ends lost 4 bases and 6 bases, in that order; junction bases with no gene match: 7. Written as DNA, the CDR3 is TGTGCCAGCAGCTCACGGGACAGGGGGTTACCCGGGGAGCTGTTTTTT. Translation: CASSSRDRGLPGELFF.

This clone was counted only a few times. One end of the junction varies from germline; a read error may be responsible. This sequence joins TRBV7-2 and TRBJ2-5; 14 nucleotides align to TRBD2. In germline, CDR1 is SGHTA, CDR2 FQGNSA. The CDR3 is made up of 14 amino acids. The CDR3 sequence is CASSPGLAGGPFNF. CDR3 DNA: TGTGCCAGCAGCCCAGGACTAGCGGGGGGCCCTTTTAACTTC.

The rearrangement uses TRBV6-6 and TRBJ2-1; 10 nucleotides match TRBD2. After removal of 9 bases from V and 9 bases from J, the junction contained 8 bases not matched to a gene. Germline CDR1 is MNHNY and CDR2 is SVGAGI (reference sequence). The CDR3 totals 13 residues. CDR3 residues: CASLRLAGFEQFF. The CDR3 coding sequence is TGTGCCAGTCTGAGACTAGCGGGCTTTGAGCAGTTCTTC.

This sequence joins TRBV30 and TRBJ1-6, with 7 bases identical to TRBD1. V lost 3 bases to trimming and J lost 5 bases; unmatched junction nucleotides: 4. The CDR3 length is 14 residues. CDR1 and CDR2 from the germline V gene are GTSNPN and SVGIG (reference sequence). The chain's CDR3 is CAWRWGQNNSPLHF. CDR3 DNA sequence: TGTGCCTGGAGGTGGGGACAGAATAATTCACCCCTCCACTTT.

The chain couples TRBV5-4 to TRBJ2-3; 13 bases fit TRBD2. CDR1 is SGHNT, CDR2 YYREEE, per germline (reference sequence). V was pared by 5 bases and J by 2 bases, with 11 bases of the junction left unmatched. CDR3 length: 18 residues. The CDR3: CASRPPQTSGGPTDTQYF. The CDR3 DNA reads TGTGCCAGCAGACCGCCCCAGACTAGCGGGGGGCCCACAGATACGCAGTATTTT.

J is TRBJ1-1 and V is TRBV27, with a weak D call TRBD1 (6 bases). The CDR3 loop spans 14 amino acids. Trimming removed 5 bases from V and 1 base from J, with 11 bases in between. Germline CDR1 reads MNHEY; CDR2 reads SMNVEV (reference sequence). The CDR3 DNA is TGTGCCAGCAGTCCCGGACAGAAGAACACTGAAGCTTTCTTT. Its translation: CASSPGQKNTEAFF.

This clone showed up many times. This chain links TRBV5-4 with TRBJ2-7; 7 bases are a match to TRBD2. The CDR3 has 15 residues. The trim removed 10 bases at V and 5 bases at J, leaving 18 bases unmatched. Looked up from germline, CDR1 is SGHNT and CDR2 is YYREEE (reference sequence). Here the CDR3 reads CASTRNGGTLDEQYF. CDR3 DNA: TGTGCCTCAACGCGTAACGGGGGGACTCTTGACGAGCAGTACTTC.

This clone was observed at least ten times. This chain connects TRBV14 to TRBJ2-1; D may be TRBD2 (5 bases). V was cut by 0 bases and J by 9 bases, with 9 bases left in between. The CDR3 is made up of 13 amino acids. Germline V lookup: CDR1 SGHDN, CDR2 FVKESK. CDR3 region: CASSQDLAGEQFF. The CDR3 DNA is TGTGCCAGCAGCCAAGATCTAGCTGGTGAGCAGTTCTTC.

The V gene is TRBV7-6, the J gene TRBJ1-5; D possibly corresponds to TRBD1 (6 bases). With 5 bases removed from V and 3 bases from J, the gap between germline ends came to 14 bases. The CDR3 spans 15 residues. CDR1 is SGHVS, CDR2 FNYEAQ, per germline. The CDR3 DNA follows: TGTGCCAGCAGCCAGATGACAGGCCTCAATCAGCCCCAGCATTTT. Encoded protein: CASSQMTGLNQPQHF.

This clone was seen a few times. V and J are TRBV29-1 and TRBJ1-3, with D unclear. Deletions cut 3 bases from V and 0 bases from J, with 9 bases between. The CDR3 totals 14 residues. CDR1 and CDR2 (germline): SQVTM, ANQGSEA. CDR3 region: CSVDGSISGNTIYF. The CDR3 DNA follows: TGCAGCGTTGACGGGTCGATCTCTGGAAACACCATATATTTT.

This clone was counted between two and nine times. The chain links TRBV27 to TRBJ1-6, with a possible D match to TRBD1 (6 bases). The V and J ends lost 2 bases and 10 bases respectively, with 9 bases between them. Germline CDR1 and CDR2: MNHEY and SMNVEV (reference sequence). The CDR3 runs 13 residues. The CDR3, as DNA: TGTGCCAGCAGTTTAGGGAGGGGGTCACCCCTCCACTTT. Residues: CASSLGRGSPLHF.

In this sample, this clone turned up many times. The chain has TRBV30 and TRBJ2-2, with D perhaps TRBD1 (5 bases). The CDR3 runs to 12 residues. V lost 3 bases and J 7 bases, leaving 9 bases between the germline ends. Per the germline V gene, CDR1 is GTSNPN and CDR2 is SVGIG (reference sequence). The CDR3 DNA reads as TGTGCCTGGAGCAGGGTTCACGGGGAGCTGTTTTTT. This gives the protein CAWSRVHGELFF.

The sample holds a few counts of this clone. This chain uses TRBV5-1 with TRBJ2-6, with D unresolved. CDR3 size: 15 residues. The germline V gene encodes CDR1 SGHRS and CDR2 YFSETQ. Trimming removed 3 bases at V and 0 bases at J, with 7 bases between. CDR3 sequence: CASSSGLSGANVLTF. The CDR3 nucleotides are TGCGCCAGCAGCTCTGGGCTCTCTGGGGCCAACGTCCTGACTTTC.

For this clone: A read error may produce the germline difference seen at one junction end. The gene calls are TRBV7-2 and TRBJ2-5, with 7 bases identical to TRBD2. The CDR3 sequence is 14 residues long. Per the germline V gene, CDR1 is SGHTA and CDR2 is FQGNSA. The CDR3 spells CASSSGLGPITQHF. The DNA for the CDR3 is TGTGCCAGCAGCTCCGGACTAGGGCCTATCACCCAGCACTTC.

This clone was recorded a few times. The chain's CDR3 is CASSFPGGNTEAFF. CDR3 sequence (DNA): TGTGCCAGCAGCTTTCCGGGTGGGAACACTGAAGCTTTCTTT. The chain is built from TRBV5-5 and TRBJ1-1; D remains ambiguous. V was trimmed by 2 bases and J by 1 base, leaving 9 bases between them. Germline V gene data show CDR1 as SGHKS and CDR2 as YYEKEE (reference sequence). This CDR3 has 14 residues.

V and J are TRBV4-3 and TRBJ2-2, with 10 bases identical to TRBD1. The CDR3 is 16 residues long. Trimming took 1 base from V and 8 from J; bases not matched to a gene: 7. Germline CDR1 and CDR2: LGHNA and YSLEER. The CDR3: CASSQGPTGGPGELFF. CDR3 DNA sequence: TGCGCCAGCAGCCAAGGCCCGACAGGGGGCCCAGGGGAGCTGTTTTTT.